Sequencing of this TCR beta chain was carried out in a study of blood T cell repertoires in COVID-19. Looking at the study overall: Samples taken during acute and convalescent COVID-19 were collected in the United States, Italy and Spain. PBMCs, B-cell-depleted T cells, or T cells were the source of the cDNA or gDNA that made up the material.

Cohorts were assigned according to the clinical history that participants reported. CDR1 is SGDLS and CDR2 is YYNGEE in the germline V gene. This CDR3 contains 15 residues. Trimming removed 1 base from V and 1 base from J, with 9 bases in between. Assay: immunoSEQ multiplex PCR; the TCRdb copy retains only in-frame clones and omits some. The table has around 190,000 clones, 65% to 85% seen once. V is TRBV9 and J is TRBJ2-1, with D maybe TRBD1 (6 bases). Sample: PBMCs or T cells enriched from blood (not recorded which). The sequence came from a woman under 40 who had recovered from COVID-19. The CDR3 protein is CASSVLTGSYNEQFF. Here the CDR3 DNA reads TGTGCCAGCAGCGTACTGACAGGATCCTACAATGAGCAGTTCTTC.